This T cell receptor beta chain was sequenced during a study of vaccination effects on CD4 cells after COVID-19. Germline trimming cut 6 bases from V and 3 bases from J; bases unmatched to any gene: 5. Germline CDR1 reads MNHEY; CDR2 reads SMNVEV (reference sequence). This CDR3 is built from 14 residues. Measured with immunoSEQ multiplex PCR; TCRdb has only the in-frame clones, and not every one. The sample shows around 33,000 clones, approximately 82% of them seen only once. As concerns this clone: Its antigen is currently unknown.

Before sequencing took place, the ViraFEST assay used viral peptide pools to expand antigen-specific CD4+ T cells. The culture ran for under eleven days, and then CD4+ T cells were isolated. It was two doses of either the BNT162b2 or mRNA-1273 vaccine that participants received. This clonotype originated in a human donor who received a COVID-19 vaccine. Some clones in this sample may be carry-over from other donors' samples. The chain links TRBV27 to TRBJ2-3, with TRBD2 identical over 8 bases. Sequenced here: CD4+ T cells from PBMCs cultured with HCoV-NL63 spike peptides, sampled after COVID-19 vaccination. CDR3: CASRLRGGTDTQYF. In DNA, the CDR3 is TGTGCCAGCAGATTACGGGGGGGGACAGATACGCAGTATTTT.